What follows are 19 T cell receptor beta chains derived from one specimen sequenced in a study of response to subunit inactivated influenza vaccine. MiXCR was run by TCRdb on the RT-PCR reads, yielding one entry per CDR3 protein. The sample records 500,000 to 600,000 distinct CDR3 sequences, approximately 15% being singletons. Here the sequenced sample was CD4+ T cells sorted from PBMCs, taken 23 to 25 months after vaccination. All receptors derive from a man aged 50-75 years who received an inactivated influenza vaccine.

The chain joins TRBV5-1 to TRBJ2-1; D might be TRBD2 (6 bases). Per germline, CDR1 SGHRS and CDR2 YFSETQ. This CDR3 spans 14 amino acids. The ends were cut back, 4 bases at V and 9 bases at J, with 17 bases in the middle. In DNA, the CDR3 is TGCGCCAGCAGCGCAAGGGACCCCGGGGGTGAGCAGTTCTTC. Protein sequence: CASSARDPGGEQFF.

The chain is built from TRBV7-6 and TRBJ2-2; TRBD2 matches at 7 bases. Germline V CDR1 and CDR2: SGHVS, FNYEAQ. Unmatched junction bases numbered 6, after V lost 5 bases and J lost 6 bases. There are 14 residues in the CDR3. The CDR3 loop reads CASSLRTRSGELFF. Here the CDR3 DNA reads TGTGCCAGCAGCCTAAGGACTAGGTCCGGGGAGCTGTTTTTT.

This clonotype was recorded at least ten times. V is TRBV6-2 or TRBV6-3 and J is TRBJ1-2; D remains ambiguous. Germline V gene lookup returns CDR1 MNHEY and CDR2 SVGEGT. Trimming cost V 7 bases and J 5 bases, with 11 bases left between them. CDR3 length: 12 residues. CDR3 nucleotide sequence: TGTGCCAGCACCACCGGCGGGTATGGCTACACCTTC. It yields the protein CASTTGGYGYTF.

The chain has TRBV28 and TRBJ2-5, with D hard to call. CDR1 and CDR2 from the germline V gene are MDHEN and SYDVKM. V gave up 7 bases and J gave up 5 bases, with 5 bases separating them. CDR3 length: 10 residues. The CDR3 DNA sequence: TGTGCCAGCATGGAGGAGACCCAGTACTTC. The encoded protein is CASMEETQYF.

In nucleotides, the CDR3 is TGTGCCAGCTCGGAACCTATAGGGATTAGCGGGAAAGAGACCCAGTACTTC. It encodes CASSEPIGISGKETQYF. The genes are TRBV6-1 and TRBJ2-5, with 8 bases matching TRBD2. Germline V lookup: CDR1 MNHNS, CDR2 SASEGT. Trimming took 8 bases from V and 3 from J; bases not matched to a gene: 17. This CDR3 region has 17 residues.

This clonotype was found a few times. The J gene is TRBJ2-1, the V gene TRBV11-2; D not resolved. V was clipped by 5 bases and J by 8 bases, with 10 bases between them. Per the germline V gene, CDR1 is SGHAT and CDR2 is FQNNGV. The CDR3 length is 12 residues. CDR3 in amino acids: CASSVRFHEQFF. CDR3 coding DNA: TGTGCCAGCAGCGTTAGATTCCATGAGCAGTTCTTC.

In this sample, this clonotype turned up once. This chain connects TRBV25-1 to TRBJ2-7, with 16 bases fitting TRBD2. Germline V CDR1 and CDR2: MGHDK, SYGVNS. Trimming took 7 bases from V and 4 from J; bases not matched to a gene: 13. The length of the CDR3 is 18 residues. The CDR3 DNA follows: TGTGCCAGCAATGGGCCTGGGACTAGCGGGAGGGGGCTGTACGAGCAGTACTTC. Translated: CASNGPGTSGRGLYEQYF.

This clonotype was counted only a few times. This sequence joins TRBV4-2 and TRBJ2-3; 8 bases map to TRBD1. V shed 0 bases, J shed 2 bases, and the junction held 13 bases outside the gene matches. Germline V gene lookup returns CDR1 LGHNA and CDR2 YNFKEQ. CDR3 length: 19 amino acids. This chain's CDR3 is CASSQDYEAETGVTDTQYF. The CDR3 DNA is TGTGCCAGCAGCCAAGATTATGAGGCGGAGACAGGGGTCACAGATACGCAGTATTTT.

The chain is built from TRBV6-1 and TRBJ1-3; D ambiguous. Germline V gene lookup returns CDR1 MNHNS and CDR2 SASEGT. The CDR3 extends over 14 amino acids. V lost 1 base to trimming and J lost 0 bases, with 4 bases between them. DNA of the CDR3: TGTGCCAGCAGTGAAGTTTTCTCTGGAAACACCATATATTTT. Amino acids: CASSEVFSGNTIYF.

This clonotype occurred a few times. The J gene is TRBJ1-2, the V gene TRBV12-3 or TRBV12-4; tentative D call: TRBD1 (5 bases). The CDR3 length is 12 residues. V lost 6 bases, J lost 8 bases, and 13 bases lay in between. DNA for the CDR3: TGTGCCAGCAGGTCCGCAGGGTCGGGCTACACCTTC. Its translation is CASRSAGSGYTF.

V gene TRBV12-3 or TRBV12-4 combines with J gene TRBJ2-5; 12 bases fit TRBD2. The junction had 6 bases not matched to a gene; V was cut back by 6 bases and J by 4 bases. This CDR3 contains 15 residues. CDR3 nucleotides: TGTGCCAGCAGCTCTAGCGGGGGGGCAGGAGAGACCCAGTACTTC. Translating it yields CASSSSGGAGETQYF.

The genes are TRBV20-1 and TRBJ1-3; TRBD1 matches at 9 bases. The V segment lost 6 bases and the J segment 0 bases; nucleotides outside the gene matches: 3. This CDR3 spans 14 amino acids. Germline values: CDR1 DFQATT, CDR2 SNEGSKA (reference sequence). The CDR3 DNA is TGCAGTGCGGCGGGACAGGGCTCTGGAAACACCATATATTTT. Its translation is CSAAGQGSGNTIYF.

The rearrangement links TRBV12-2 to TRBJ2-1; the DNA was not compared with TRBD1, the D call given in the table. TRBV12-2 is labeled a pseudogene. The CDR3 is 13 residues long. CDR3 DNA: TGTGCAAGTCGCGTAGAGGGGGGCCCGGGAAAGTTCTTC. Its translation is CASRVEGGPGKFF.

This clonotype was seen more than once but under ten times. The rearrangement joins TRBV6-5 to TRBJ2-5; 8 bases are shared with TRBD2. Trimming removed 0 bases from V and 4 bases from J; junction bases left unmatched: 10. Looked up from germline, CDR1 is MNHEY and CDR2 is SVGAGI. The CDR3 contains 17 residues. The CDR3 loop is CASSYSGTSGPRETQYF. In DNA, the CDR3 is TGTGCCAGCAGTTACTCAGGAACTAGCGGCCCTCGAGAGACCCAGTACTTC.

V usage is TRBV2 and J usage is TRBJ2-3; TRBD2 aligns across 9 bases. CDR1 and CDR2 from the germline V gene are SNHLY and FYNNEI. V gave up 7 bases and J gave up 1 base; unmatched junction bases: 6. This CDR3 is 15 amino acids long. CDR3 protein: CASIRERGGTDTQYF. DNA of the CDR3: TGTGCCAGCATCAGGGAGCGGGGGGGCACAGATACGCAGTATTTT. Full variable domain (missing parts from reference TRBV2 and TRBJ2-3): EPEVTQTPSHQVTQMGQEVILRCVPISNHLYFYWYRQILGQKVEFLVSFYNNEISEKSEIFDDQFSVERPDGSNFTLKIRSTKLEDSAMYFCASIRERGGTDTQYFGPGTRLTVL.

The chain carries TRBV6-1 and TRBJ1-6, with TRBD1 identical over 8 bases. The CDR3 is 16 residues long. Trimming took 7 bases from V and 4 from J; bases not matched to a gene: 9. Germline loops: CDR1 MNHNS, CDR2 SASEGT. DNA for the CDR3: TGTGCCAGCACCCCCCAGGGGGCAGATTATAATTCACCCCTCCACTTT. Translation gives CASTPQGADYNSPLHF.

This clonotype was seen a handful of times. The chain joins TRBV28 to TRBJ1-2; D ambiguous. The CDR3 runs to 12 residues. Trimming pared 10 bases from V and 1 base from J, leaving 10 bases between. CDR1 and CDR2 from the germline V gene are MDHEN and SYDVKM. The CDR3 protein is CATRLVNYGYTF. The CDR3 DNA reads TGTGCCACCAGATTAGTTAACTATGGCTACACCTTC.

The sample holds a few counts of this clonotype. The gene calls are TRBV7-9 and TRBJ1-1, with D uncertain. Germline V lookup: CDR1 SEHNR, CDR2 FQNEAQ (reference sequence). The CDR3 runs to 15 residues. The V and J ends lost 1 base and 4 bases respectively, with 13 bases between them. CDR3 amino acids: CASSLEITSSTEAFF. The CDR3 DNA sequence: TGTGCCAGCAGCTTAGAAATAACGAGTAGCACTGAAGCTTTCTTT. The whole variable domain, remainder taken from reference TRBV7-9 and TRBJ1-1, is DTGVSQNPRHKITKRGQNVTFRCDPISEHNRLYWYRQTLGQGPEFLTYFQNEAQLEKSRLLSDRFSAERPKGSFSTLEIQRTEQGDSAMYLCASSLEITSSTEAFFGQGTRLTVV.

The chain carries TRBV5-1 and TRBJ2-7, with D possibly being TRBD1 (6 bases). With 4 bases removed from V and 6 bases from J, the gap between germline ends came to 17 bases. The CDR3 sequence is 14 residues long. Germline values: CDR1 SGHRS, CDR2 YFSETQ. The CDR3 DNA reads TGCGCCAGCAGCCCAGATACACAGGGAACCGAGCAGTACTTC. This gives the protein CASSPDTQGTEQYF.